This TCR beta chain emerged from a study of chemoradiotherapy in HPV16-positive cancers. CDR3 length equals 13 residues. V lost 4 bases and J 3 bases, leaving 7 bases between the germline ends. In germline, CDR1 is SGHTS, CDR2 YDEGEE. Repeated repertoire sampling spanned the course of chemoradiotherapy. TCRdb's copy holds only in-frame clones and misses some; the assay was immunoSEQ multiplex PCR. The sample records tens of thousands of clones, roughly 90% being singletons. The sequenced sample was blood, obtained from a patient who underwent chemoradiotherapy. The receptor was isolated from a human donor with HPV-associated anogenital cancer. The J gene is TRBJ2-2, the V gene TRBV5-8, with a tentative D call TRBD2 (6 bases). CDR3 sequence (DNA): TGTGCCAGCAGCCGGGAGTACACCGGGGAGCTGTTTTTT. It encodes CASSREYTGELFF.